Below are 3 T cell receptor beta chains sequenced from a single sample in a study of blood T cell repertoires in COVID-19. Sequenced by immunoSEQ multiplex PCR; TCRdb stores in-frame clones only, minus some. The sample has tens of thousands of clones; about 75% are singletons. Sample: peripheral blood. All receptors derive from an older man with active or convalescent COVID-19.

This clone showed up just a few times. This CDR3 reads CASPGTAENTGELFF. CDR3 DNA sequence: TGTGCCAGCCCCGGGACAGCTGAAAACACCGGGGAGCTGTTTTTT. The rearrangement links TRBV2 to TRBJ2-2, with 7 bases matching TRBD1. The CDR3 sequence is 15 residues long. Germline lookup yields CDR1 SNHLY and CDR2 FYNNEI. With 8 bases clipped from V and 2 bases from J, the junction kept 8 bases outside the gene matches.

V usage is TRBV28 and J usage is TRBJ1-6, with 7 bases aligning to TRBD1. The CDR3 spans 13 residues. Trimming at V came to 8 bases and at J to 6 bases, leaving 4 bases not matched to a gene. Germline V lookup: CDR1 MDHEN, CDR2 SYDVKM. CDR3 in amino acids: CASRDRGNSPLHF. The CDR3 nucleotides read TGTGCCAGCCGGGACAGAGGTAATTCACCCCTCCACTTT.

V is TRBV13 and J is TRBJ2-1; 11 bases match TRBD1. Germline V gene sequence: CDR1 PRHDT, CDR2 FYEKMQ (reference sequence). The CDR3 runs to 16 residues. J lost 8 bases, V lost 5 bases, and 11 bases had no gene match. The CDR3 DNA sequence: TGTGCCAGCAGCCCTCCCCGGGACAGGGGGTGGGATGAGCAGTTCTTC. Translating gives CASSPPRDRGWDEQFF. The complete variable domain, with remaining parts taken from reference TRBV13 and TRBJ2-1, reads AAGVIQSPRHLIKEKRETATLKCYPIPRHDTVYWYQQGPGQDPQFLISFYEKMQSDKGSIPDRFSAQQFSDYHSELNMSSLELGDSALYFCASSPPRDRGWDEQFFGPGTRLTVL.